This T cell receptor beta chain was observed in a study of T-cell reconstitution after alpha-beta-depleted transplantation in children. This clonotype was seen repeatedly, ten times or more. Germline CDR1 reads SGHVS; CDR2 reads FQNEAQ. V lost 4 bases to trimming and J lost 4 bases; unmatched junction nucleotides: 3. The CDR3 is 13 residues long. Preparation of the TCRbeta library used unique molecular identifiers. In TCRdb, the PCR reads were re-called with MiXCR into one record per CDR3 protein. The sample lists just under 350,000 distinct CDR3 sequences; about a sixth were seen once. This receptor was taken from a male patient between 2 and 15 years old who had a stem cell transplant for acute lymphoblastic leukemia, so the T cells may come from the graft donor. V gene TRBV7-8 combines with J gene TRBJ2-5; 7 bases are a match to TRBD1. The specimen was PBMCs, mostly from graft donor cells, collected 360 days after TCRalphabeta/CD19-depleted stem cell transplant. CDR3 sequence (DNA): TGTGCCAGCAGCTCACAGGGGTTAGAGACCCAGTACTTC. Translated, it gives CASSSQGLETQYF.